Following are 4 T cell receptor beta chains from one sample sequenced in a study of T cells after yellow fever vaccination. From the 5' RACE reads, TCRdb called clonotypes with MiXCR, one entry per CDR3 protein. The table includes about 320,000 distinct CDR3 sequences, 6.8% detected once. This sample comprised PBMCs, obtained around 45 days after the first yellow fever vaccination. The receptors derive from a man between 18 and 29 years old who received the YFV17D yellow fever vaccine.

The genes are TRBV10-3 and TRBJ1-2, with 7 bases lining up with TRBD1. CDR3 length equals 14 residues. With V trimmed by 3 bases and J by 2 bases, 3 bases remained unmatched. From germline, CDR1 is ENHRY and CDR2 SYGVKD. Here the CDR3 DNA reads TGTGCCATCAGTGAAGCAGGGGGGAACTATGGCTACACCTTC. Its translation is CAISEAGGNYGYTF.

This clonotype was detected only a few times. This sequence joins TRBV7-2 and TRBJ2-7; D is unresolved. Trimming stripped 1 base from V and 0 bases from J, with 10 bases between. Per the germline V gene, CDR1 is SGHTA and CDR2 is FQGNSA. This CDR3 contains 15 residues. The CDR3 sequence: CASSLGGHRSYEQYF. In nucleotides, the CDR3 is TGTGCCAGCAGCTTAGGAGGCCATCGCTCCTACGAGCAGTACTTC.

This clonotype was picked up many times. The V and J genes are TRBV4-1 and TRBJ2-7; tentatively, D is TRBD1 or TRBD2 (5 bases each). The CDR3 has 19 residues. Trimming stripped 4 bases from V and 3 bases from J, with 28 bases between. CDR1 and CDR2 (germline): MGHRA, YSYEKL. The CDR3 DNA is TGCGCCAGCAGCCTGAACCCTCATAGCGCCTCCGGGGCCGACTACGAGCAGTACTTC. Protein sequence: CASSLNPHSASGADYEQYF.

This clonotype has ten or more counts. The gene calls are TRBV6-1 and TRBJ2-2; 9 bases align to TRBD1. Trimming removed 5 bases from V and 0 bases from J; junction bases left unmatched: 4. Germline V lookup: CDR1 MNHNS, CDR2 SASEGT. CDR3 length equals 16 residues. In DNA, the CDR3 is TGTGCCAGCAGTCGCGACAGGGGGACGAACACCGGGGAGCTGTTTTTT. This codes for CASSRDRGTNTGELFF.